This note documents a single T cell receptor (beta chain) sequence. Its antigen is unidentified. Patients with autoimmune history or systemic immunosuppression were excluded. With baseline, cycle 4 day 1, and cycle 7 day 1 as timepoints, blood was sampled. The method was immunoSEQ multiplex PCR; TCRdb's version includes in-frame clones alone and lacks a portion of them. The data contain about 77,000 clones, about 85% of them singletons. This specimen belongs to a study of OX40 agonist ivuxolimab in advanced cancers. Study details: Every 2 weeks, patients got intravenous ivuxolimab at one of six dose levels (0.01-10 mg/kg).

Whole-study results and caveats: CD8+ T cells showed, on average, more clonal expansion than CD4+ cells.

V lost 4 bases and J 5 bases, leaving 14 bases between the germline ends. The CDR3 has 15 residues. Per germline, CDR1 LNHNV and CDR2 YYDKDF (reference sequence). This sequence originates from an adult with an advanced solid tumor such as melanoma, head and neck, liver or kidney cancer. The sequenced sample was CD4+ or CD8+ T cells sorted from blood, obtained in a trial of the OX40 agonist ivuxolimab. The V call is TRBV15, the J call TRBJ1-4, with D tentatively TRBD1 (6 bases). The CDR3: CATSTRTDLNEKLFF. The CDR3 nucleotides read TGTGCCACCAGCACCCGGACAGACCTGAATGAAAAACTGTTTTTT.